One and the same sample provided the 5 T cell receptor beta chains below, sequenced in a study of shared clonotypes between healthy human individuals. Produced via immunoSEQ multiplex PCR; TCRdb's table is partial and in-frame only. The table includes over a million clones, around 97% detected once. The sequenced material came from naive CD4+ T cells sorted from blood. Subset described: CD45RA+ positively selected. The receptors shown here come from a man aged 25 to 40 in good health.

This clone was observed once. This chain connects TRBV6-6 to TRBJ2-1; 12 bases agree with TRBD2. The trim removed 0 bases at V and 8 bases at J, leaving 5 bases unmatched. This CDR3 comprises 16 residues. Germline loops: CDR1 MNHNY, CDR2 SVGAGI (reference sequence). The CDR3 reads CASSYSPSGRAHEQFF. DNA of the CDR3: TGTGCCAGCAGTTACTCGCCTAGCGGGAGGGCCCATGAGCAGTTCTTC.

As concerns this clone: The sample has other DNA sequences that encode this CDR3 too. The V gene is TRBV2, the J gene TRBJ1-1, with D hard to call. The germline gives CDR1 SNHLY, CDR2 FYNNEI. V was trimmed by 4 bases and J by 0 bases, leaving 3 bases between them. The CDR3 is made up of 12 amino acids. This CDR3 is CASSVLNTEAFF. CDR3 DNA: TGTGCCAGCAGTGTCTTGAACACTGAAGCTTTCTTT.

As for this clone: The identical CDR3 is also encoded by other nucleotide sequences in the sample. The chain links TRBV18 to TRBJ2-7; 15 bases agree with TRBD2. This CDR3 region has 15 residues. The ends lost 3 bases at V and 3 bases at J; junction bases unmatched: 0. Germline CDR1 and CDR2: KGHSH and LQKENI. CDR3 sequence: CASSPGLAGGYEQYF. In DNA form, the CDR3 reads TGTGCCAGCTCACCGGGACTAGCGGGGGGCTACGAGCAGTACTTC.

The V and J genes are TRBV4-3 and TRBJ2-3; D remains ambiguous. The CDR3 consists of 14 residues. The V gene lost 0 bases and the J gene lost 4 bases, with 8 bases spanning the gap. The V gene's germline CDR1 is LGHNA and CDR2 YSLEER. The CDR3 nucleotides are TGCGCCAGCAGCCAAGATTCTAGACCAGATACGCAGTATTTT. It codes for CASSQDSRPDTQYF.

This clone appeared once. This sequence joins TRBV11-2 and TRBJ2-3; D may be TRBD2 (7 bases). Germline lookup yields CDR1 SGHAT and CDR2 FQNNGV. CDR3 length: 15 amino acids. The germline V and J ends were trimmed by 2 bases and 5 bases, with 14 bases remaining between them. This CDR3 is CASSLHGGRGDTQYF. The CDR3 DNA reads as TGTGCCAGCAGCTTACACGGGGGGCGAGGAGATACGCAGTATTTT.